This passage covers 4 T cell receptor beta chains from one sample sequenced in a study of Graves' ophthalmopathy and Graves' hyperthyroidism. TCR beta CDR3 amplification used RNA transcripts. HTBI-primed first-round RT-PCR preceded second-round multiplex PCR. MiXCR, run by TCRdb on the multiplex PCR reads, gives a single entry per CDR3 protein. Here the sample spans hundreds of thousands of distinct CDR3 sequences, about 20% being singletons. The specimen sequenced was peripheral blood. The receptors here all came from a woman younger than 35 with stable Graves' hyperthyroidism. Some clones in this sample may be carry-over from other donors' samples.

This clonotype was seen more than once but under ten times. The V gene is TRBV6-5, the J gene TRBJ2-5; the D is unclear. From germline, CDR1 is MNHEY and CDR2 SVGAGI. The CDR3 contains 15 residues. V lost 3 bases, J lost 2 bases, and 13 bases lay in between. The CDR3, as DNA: TGTGCCAGCAGTTATAGGTTGTCGGATCAAGAGACCCAGTACTTC. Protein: CASSYRLSDQETQYF.

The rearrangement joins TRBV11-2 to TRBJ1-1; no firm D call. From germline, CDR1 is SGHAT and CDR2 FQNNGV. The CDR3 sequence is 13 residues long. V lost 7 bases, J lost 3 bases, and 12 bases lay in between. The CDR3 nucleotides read TGTGCCAGCACCCAAAACAGATACACTGAAGCTTTCTTT. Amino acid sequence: CASTQNRYTEAFF.

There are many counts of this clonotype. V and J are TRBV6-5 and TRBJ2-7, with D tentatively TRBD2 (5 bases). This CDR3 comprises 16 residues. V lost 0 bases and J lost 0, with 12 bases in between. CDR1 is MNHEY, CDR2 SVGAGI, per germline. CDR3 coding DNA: TGTGCCAGCAGTTACTCGGAGGACCGGCTCTCCTACGAGCAGTACTTC. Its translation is CASSYSEDRLSYEQYF.

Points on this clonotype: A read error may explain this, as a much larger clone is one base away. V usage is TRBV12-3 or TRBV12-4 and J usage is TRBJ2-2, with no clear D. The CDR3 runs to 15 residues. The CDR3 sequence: CASSSREANAGELFF. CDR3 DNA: TGTGCCAGCAGTTCAAGAGAAGCGAACGCCGGGGAGCTGTTTTTT.